The next 15 T cell receptor beta chains were all read from a single sample in a study of blood T cell repertoires in COVID-19. TCRdb's table, derived via immunoSEQ multiplex PCR, lists solely in-frame clones and lacks some. Of more than 150,000 clones in the sample, around 80% are singletons; the top ten hold approximately 15%. Specimen: PBMCs or T cells enriched from blood (not recorded which). The source is a man aged 55 to 69 who had been exposed to COVID-19.

The rearrangement uses TRBV27 and TRBJ1-5, with 7 positions matching TRBD1. Germline V lookup: CDR1 MNHEY, CDR2 SMNVEV (reference sequence). This CDR3 region has 17 residues. The trim removed 6 bases at V and 0 bases at J, leaving 11 bases unmatched. CDR3 in DNA: TGTGCCAGCAGCCCCGACAGGGCTGCGTATAGCAATCAGCCCCAGCATTTT. Translated: CASSPDRAAYSNQPQHF.

The V and J genes are TRBV6-5 and TRBJ2-2; 10 bases map to TRBD1. In germline, CDR1 is MNHEY, CDR2 SVGAGI. V lost 4 bases and J lost 5; bases outside the gene matches: 4. The length of the CDR3 is 15 residues. The CDR3 spells CASSWGQGRTGELFF. The CDR3, as DNA: TGTGCCAGCAGTTGGGGACAGGGGAGGACCGGGGAGCTGTTTTTT.

The rearrangement uses TRBV6-6 and TRBJ2-2, with D perhaps TRBD1 (6 bases). The CDR3 has 14 residues. Trimming left V 7 bases short and J 0 bases short, with 9 bases between. Germline values: CDR1 MNHNY, CDR2 SVGAGI (reference sequence). CDR3 in amino acids: CASIRQANTGELFF. The CDR3 DNA sequence: TGTGCCAGCATACGACAGGCGAACACCGGGGAGCTGTTTTTT.

CDR3 residues: CASSAGLADYEQYF. CDR3 coding DNA: TGTGCCAGCAGCGCTGGACTAGCGGACTACGAGCAGTACTTC. The rearrangement links TRBV9 to TRBJ2-7, with 10 bases fitting TRBD2. The CDR3 has 14 residues. In germline, CDR1 is SGDLS, CDR2 YYNGEE. J was trimmed by 3 bases and V by 3 bases; bases with no gene match: 3.

This clone was counted a few times. The chain uses TRBV12-3 or TRBV12-4 and TRBJ1-1, with a tentative D call TRBD1 (5 bases). V lost 5 bases, J lost 5 bases, and 12 bases lay in between. CDR3 length equals 13 residues. CDR3 loop: CASSLGAGTEAFF. For the CDR3, the DNA is TGTGCCAGCAGTCTTGGGGCCGGGACTGAAGCTTTCTTT.

This clone was seen more than once but under ten times. The chain uses TRBV5-6 and TRBJ1-6; 7 bases are a match to TRBD1. CDR3 length equals 15 residues. The V and J ends lost 4 bases and 9 bases, in that order; junction bases with no gene match: 10. CDR1 and CDR2 (germline): SGHDT, YYEEEE. The CDR3 protein is CASSKRQGSGSPLHF. CDR3 DNA: TGTGCCAGCAGCAAACGACAGGGATCGGGTTCACCCCTCCACTTT.

The chain joins TRBV9 to TRBJ2-1, with TRBD2 matching 7 bases. From germline, CDR1 is SGDLS and CDR2 YYNGEE. The J segment lost 4 bases and the V segment lost 3 bases, leaving 13 bases of the junction unmatched. The CDR3 runs to 17 residues. CDR3 residues: CASSEIPGSGTYNEQFF. In DNA form, the CDR3 reads TGTGCCAGCAGCGAAATACCGGGGAGCGGGACTTACAATGAGCAGTTCTTC.

This clone was seen a few times. CDR3 sequence reads: CASSLQTNEKLFF. The DNA of the CDR3 is TGTGCCAGTAGTCTCCAGACTAATGAAAAACTGTTTTTT. The gene calls are TRBV19 and TRBJ1-4; D ambiguous. The CDR3 is made up of 13 amino acids. Trimming pared 5 bases from V and 2 bases from J, leaving 6 bases between. Germline CDR1 and CDR2: LNHDA and SQIVND (reference sequence). Filled out from reference TRBV19 and TRBJ1-4, the complete variable domain reads DGGITQSPKYLFRKEGQNVTLSCEQNLNHDAMYWYRQDPGQGLRLIYYSQIVNDFQKGDIAEGYSVSREKKESFPLTVTSAQKNPTAFYLCASSLQTNEKLFFGSGTQLSVL.

J is TRBJ2-7 and V is TRBV5-6, with D unresolved. Trimming cost V 3 bases and J 5 bases, with 6 bases left between them. This CDR3 has 11 residues. Germline V gene data show CDR1 as SGHDT and CDR2 as YYEEEE. CDR3 residues: CASSSSDEQYF. The CDR3 DNA sequence: TGTGCCAGCAGCTCCTCGGACGAGCAGTACTTC.

The rearrangement uses TRBV12-3 or TRBV12-4 and TRBJ1-1; tentative D call: TRBD1 (5 bases). Trimming stripped 5 bases from V and 4 bases from J, with 11 bases between. This CDR3 is built from 13 residues. The CDR3 region has the DNA TGTGCCAGCAGTCCCAGGGAAATCACTGAAGCTTTCTTT. It specifies CASSPREITEAFF.

A single count supports this clone. This chain joins TRBV10-2 and TRBJ1-5; the D is unclear. Germline CDR1 is WSHSY and CDR2 is SAAADI. Trimming cost V 6 bases and J 6 bases, with 12 bases left between them. The CDR3 totals 13 residues. Here the CDR3 DNA reads TGCGCCAGCAGGGGAGGACCAACTCAGCCCCAGCATTTT. It codes for CASRGGPTQPQHF.

The genes are TRBV28 and TRBJ2-1; TRBD1 matches 12 bases. V lost 2 bases and J lost 5; bases outside the gene matches: 4. The CDR3 sequence is 16 residues long. From germline, CDR1 is MDHEN and CDR2 SYDVKM. This CDR3 is CASSLGTGGAHNEQFF. DNA for the CDR3: TGTGCCAGCAGTTTAGGGACAGGGGGCGCGCACAATGAGCAGTTCTTC.

About this clone itself: Other DNA variants within this sample encode the same CDR3. This chain connects TRBV6-5 to TRBJ1-3; no definite D call. Trimming removed 2 bases at V and 0 bases at J, with 5 bases between. From germline, CDR1 is MNHEY and CDR2 SVGAGI. The CDR3 has 14 residues. The CDR3 spells CASSYGSSGNTIYF. CDR3 nucleotide sequence: TGTGCCAGCAGTTACGGTAGCTCTGGAAACACCATATATTTT.

This clone was recorded once. One end of the junction is discordant with germline, which a read error may explain. V is TRBV7-9 and J is TRBJ2-7, with D tentatively TRBD1 (6 bases). The CDR3 spans 14 residues. Germline V gives CDR1 SEHNR, CDR2 FQNEAQ (reference sequence). The CDR3 protein is CASSLTRTAQSHLF. CDR3 nucleotide sequence: TGTGCCAGCAGCTTGACCAGGACAGCCCAATCTCATCTCTTC.

The V gene is TRBV9, the J gene TRBJ2-5, with 7 bases identical to TRBD2. Germline loops: CDR1 SGDLS, CDR2 YYNGEE. The junction had 12 bases not matched to a gene; V was cut back by 0 bases and J by 1 base. This CDR3 has 18 amino acids. DNA of the CDR3: TGTGCCAGCAGCGTAGGAGTTGGGGGGGTCCTACTCCAAGAGACCCAGTACTTC. Its translation is CASSVGVGGVLLQETQYF.